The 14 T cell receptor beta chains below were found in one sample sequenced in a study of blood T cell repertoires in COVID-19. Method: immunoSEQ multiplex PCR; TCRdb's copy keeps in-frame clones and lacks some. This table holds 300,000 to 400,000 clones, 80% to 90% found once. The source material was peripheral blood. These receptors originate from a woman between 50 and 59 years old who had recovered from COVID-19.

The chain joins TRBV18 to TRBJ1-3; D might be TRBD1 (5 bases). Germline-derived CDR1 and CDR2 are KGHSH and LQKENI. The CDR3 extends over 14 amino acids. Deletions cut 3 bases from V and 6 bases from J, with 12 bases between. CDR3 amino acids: CASSPGGAENTIYF. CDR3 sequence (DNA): TGTGCCAGCTCACCGGGCGGGGCGGAAAACACCATATATTTT.

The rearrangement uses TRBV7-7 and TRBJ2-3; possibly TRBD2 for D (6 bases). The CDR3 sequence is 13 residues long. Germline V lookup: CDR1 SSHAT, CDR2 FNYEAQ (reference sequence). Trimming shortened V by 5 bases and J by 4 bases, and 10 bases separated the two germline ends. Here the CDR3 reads CASSKWGADTQYF. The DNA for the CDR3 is TGTGCCAGCAGCAAATGGGGGGCAGATACGCAGTATTTT.

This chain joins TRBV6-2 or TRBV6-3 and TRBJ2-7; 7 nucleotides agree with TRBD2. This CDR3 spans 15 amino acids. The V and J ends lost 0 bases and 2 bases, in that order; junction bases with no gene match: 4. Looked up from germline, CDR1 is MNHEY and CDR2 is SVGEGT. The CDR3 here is CASSYSSRGAYEQYF. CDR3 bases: TGTGCCAGCAGTTACTCGTCTCGGGGGGCCTACGAGCAGTACTTC.

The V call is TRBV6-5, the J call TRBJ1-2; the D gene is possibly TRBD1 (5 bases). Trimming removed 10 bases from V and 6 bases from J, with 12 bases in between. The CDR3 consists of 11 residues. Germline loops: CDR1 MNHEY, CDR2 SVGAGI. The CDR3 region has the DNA TGTGCCACCAGCAGGGTACATGGCTACACCTTC. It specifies CATSRVHGYTF.

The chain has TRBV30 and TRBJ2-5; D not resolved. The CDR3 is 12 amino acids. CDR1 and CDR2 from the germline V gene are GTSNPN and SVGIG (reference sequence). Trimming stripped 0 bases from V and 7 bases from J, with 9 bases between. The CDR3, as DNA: TGTGCCTGGAGTGTATACTTTGGGACCCAGTACTTC. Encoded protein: CAWSVYFGTQYF.

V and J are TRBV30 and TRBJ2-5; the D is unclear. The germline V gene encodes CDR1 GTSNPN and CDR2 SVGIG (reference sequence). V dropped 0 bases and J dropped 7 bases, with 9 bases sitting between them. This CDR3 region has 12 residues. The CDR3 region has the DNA TGTGCCTGGAGTGTCTGGAGAGGGACCCAGTACTTC. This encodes CAWSVWRGTQYF.

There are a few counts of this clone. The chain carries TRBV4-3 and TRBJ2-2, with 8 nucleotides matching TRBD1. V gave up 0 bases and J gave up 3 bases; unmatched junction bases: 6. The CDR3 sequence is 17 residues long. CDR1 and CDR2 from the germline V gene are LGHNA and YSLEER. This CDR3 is CASSQEVQGAYTGELFF. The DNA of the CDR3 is TGCGCCAGCAGCCAAGAAGTCCAGGGGGCATACACCGGGGAGCTGTTTTTT.

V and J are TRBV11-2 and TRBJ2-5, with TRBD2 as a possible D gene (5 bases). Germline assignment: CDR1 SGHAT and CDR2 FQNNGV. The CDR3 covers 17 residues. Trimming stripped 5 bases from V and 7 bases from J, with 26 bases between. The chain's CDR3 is CASSPRASGVGWGTQYF. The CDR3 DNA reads TGTGCCAGCAGCCCCCGAGCCTCCGGGGTGGGTTGGGGGACCCAGTACTTC.

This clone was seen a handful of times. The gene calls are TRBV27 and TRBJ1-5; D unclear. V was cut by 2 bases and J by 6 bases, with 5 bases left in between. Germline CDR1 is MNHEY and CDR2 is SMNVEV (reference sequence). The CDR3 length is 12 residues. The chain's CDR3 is CASSLRGQPQHF. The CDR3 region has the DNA TGTGCCAGCAGTTTACGGGGTCAGCCCCAGCATTTT.

CDR3: CASSGGVEAFF. CDR3 nucleotides: TGTGCCAGCAGCGGAGGAGTTGAAGCTTTCTTT. The rearrangement joins TRBV5-8 to TRBJ1-1, with D uncertain. CDR1 and CDR2 (germline): SGHTS, YDEGEE. The CDR3 has 11 residues. V lost 4 bases and J 7 bases, leaving 8 bases between the germline ends. The entire variable domain, with the rest obtained from reference TRBV5-8 and TRBJ1-1, is as follows: EAGVTQSPTHLIKTRGQQATLRCSPISGHTSVYWYQQALGLGLQFLLWYDEGEERNRGNFPPRFSGRQFPNYSSELNVNALELEDSALYLCASSGGVEAFFGQGTRLTVV.

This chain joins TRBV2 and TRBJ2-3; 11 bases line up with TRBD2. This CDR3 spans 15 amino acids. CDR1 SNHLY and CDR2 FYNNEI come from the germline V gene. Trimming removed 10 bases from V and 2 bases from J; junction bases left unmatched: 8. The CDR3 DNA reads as TGTGCCACCAAACCGGGACTAGCGGACACAGATACGCAGTATTTT. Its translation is CATKPGLADTDTQYF.

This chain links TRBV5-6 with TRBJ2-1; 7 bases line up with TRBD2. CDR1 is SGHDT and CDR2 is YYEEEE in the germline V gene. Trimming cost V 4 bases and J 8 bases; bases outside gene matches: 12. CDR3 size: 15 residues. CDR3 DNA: TGTGCCAGCAGCGGGAGGACGCGGGGGACCTATGAGCAGTTCTTC. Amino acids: CASSGRTRGTYEQFF. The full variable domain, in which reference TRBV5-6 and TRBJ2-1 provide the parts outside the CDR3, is DAGVTQSPTHLIKTRGQQVTLRCSPKSGHDTVSWYQQALGQGPQFIFQYYEEEERQRGNFPDRFSGHQFPNYSSELNVNALLLGDSALYLCASSGRTRGTYEQFFGPGTRLTVL.

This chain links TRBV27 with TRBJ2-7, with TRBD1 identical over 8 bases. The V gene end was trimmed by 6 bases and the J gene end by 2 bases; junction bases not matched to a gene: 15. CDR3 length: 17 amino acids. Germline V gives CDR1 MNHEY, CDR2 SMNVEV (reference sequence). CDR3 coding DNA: TGTGCCAGCAGCACCGCGGACCGGGACAGGAATACCTACGAGCAGTACTTC. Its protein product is CASSTADRDRNTYEQYF.

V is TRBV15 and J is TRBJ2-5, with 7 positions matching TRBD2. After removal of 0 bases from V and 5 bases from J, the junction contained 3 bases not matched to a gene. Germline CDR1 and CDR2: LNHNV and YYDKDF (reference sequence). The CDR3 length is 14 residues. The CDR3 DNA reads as TGTGCCACCAGCAGAGACGGGACTATGGAGACCCAGTACTTC. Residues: CATSRDGTMETQYF.